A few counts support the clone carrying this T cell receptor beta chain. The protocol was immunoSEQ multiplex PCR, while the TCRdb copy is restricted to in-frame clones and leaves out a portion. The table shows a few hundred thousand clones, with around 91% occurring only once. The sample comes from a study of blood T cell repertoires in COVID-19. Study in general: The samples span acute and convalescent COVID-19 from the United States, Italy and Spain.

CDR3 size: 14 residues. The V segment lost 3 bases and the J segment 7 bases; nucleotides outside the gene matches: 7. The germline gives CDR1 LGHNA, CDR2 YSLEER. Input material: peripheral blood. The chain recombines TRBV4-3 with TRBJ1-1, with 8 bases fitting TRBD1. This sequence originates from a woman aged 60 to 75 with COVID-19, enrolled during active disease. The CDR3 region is CASSQYRQGIEAFF. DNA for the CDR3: TGCGCCAGCAGCCAGTACAGACAGGGGATTGAAGCTTTCTTT.